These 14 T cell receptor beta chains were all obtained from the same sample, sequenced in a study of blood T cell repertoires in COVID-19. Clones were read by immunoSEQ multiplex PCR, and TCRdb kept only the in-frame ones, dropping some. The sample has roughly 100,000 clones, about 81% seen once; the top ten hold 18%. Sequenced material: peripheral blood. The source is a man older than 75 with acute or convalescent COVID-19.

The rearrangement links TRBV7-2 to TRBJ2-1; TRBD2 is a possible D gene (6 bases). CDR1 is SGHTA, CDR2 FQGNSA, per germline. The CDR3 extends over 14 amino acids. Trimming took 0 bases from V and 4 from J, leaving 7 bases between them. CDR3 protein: CASSLAGGYNEQFF. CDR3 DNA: TGTGCCAGCAGCTTAGCGGGGGGATACAATGAGCAGTTCTTC.

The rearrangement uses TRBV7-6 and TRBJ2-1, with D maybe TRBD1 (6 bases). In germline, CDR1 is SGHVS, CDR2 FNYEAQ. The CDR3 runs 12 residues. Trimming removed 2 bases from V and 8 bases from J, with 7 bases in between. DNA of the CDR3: TGTGCCAGCAGCTTACAGGGGCATGAGCAGTTCTTC. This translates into CASSLQGHEQFF.

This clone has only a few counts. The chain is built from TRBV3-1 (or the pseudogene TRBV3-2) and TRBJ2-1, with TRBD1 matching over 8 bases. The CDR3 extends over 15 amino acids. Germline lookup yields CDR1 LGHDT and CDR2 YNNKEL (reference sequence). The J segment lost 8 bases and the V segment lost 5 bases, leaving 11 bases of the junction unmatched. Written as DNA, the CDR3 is TGTGCCAGCAGCAGCCGACAGGGGACAACGGATGAGCAGTTCTTC. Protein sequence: CASSSRQGTTDEQFF.

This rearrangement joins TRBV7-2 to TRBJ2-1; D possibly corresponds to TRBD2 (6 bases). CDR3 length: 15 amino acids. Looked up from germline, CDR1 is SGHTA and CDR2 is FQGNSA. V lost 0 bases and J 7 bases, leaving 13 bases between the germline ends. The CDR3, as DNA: TGTGCCAGCAGCTTAGCCTTTGGAGGGGCGAATGAGCAGTTCTTC. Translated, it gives CASSLAFGGANEQFF.

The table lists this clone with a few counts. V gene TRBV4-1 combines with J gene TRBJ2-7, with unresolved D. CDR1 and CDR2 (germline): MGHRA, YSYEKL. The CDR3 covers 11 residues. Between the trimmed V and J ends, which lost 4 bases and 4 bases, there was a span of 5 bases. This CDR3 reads CASSLGYEQYF. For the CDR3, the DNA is TGCGCCAGCAGCCTCGGTTACGAGCAGTACTTC.

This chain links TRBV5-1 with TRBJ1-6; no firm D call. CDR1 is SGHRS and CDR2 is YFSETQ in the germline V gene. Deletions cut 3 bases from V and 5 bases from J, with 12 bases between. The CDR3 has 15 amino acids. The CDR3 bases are TGCGCCAGCAGCTCCGGAGGCCTCAATAATTCACCCCTCCACTTT. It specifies CASSSGGLNNSPLHF.

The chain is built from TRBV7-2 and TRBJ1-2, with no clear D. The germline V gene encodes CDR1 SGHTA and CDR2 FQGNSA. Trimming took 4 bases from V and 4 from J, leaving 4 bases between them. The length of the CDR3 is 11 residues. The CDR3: CASSSFYGYTF. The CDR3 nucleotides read TGTGCCAGCAGCTCTTTCTATGGCTACACCTTC.

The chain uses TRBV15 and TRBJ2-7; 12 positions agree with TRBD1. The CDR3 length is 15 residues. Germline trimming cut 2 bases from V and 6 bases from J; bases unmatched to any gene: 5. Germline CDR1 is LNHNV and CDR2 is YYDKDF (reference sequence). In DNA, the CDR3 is TGTGCCACCAGCAGACCCGGGACAGGGGGCGGCGAGCAGTACTTC. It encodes CATSRPGTGGGEQYF.

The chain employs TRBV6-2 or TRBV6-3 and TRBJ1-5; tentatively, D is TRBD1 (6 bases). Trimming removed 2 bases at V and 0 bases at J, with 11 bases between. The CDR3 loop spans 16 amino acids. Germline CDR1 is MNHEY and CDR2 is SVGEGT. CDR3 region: CASSYRTAISNQPQHF. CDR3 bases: TGTGCCAGCAGTTACAGGACAGCTATTAGCAATCAGCCCCAGCATTTT.

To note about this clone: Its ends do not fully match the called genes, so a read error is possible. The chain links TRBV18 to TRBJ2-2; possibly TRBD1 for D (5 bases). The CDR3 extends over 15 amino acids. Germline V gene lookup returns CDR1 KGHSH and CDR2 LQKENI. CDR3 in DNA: TGTGCCGGCTCACCACAAGGGGTAAACACCGGGGAGCTGTTTTTT. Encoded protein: CAGSPQGVNTGELFF. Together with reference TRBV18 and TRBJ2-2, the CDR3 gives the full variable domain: NAGVMQNPRHLVRRRGQEARLRCSPMKGHSHVYWYRQLPEEGLKFMVYLQKENIIDESGMPKERFSAEFPKEGPSILRIQQVVRGDSAAYFCAGSPQGVNTGELFFGEGSRLTVL.

Here the CDR3 DNA reads TGCGCCAGCAGCTTGGAGGGGACAGGGACGGATTCACCCCTCCACTTT. Its protein is CASSLEGTGTDSPLHF. V gene TRBV5-1 combines with J gene TRBJ1-6; 9 bases agree with TRBD1. The CDR3 sequence is 16 residues long. With V trimmed by 0 bases and J by 8 bases, 6 bases remained unmatched. Per the germline V gene, CDR1 is SGHRS and CDR2 is YFSETQ.

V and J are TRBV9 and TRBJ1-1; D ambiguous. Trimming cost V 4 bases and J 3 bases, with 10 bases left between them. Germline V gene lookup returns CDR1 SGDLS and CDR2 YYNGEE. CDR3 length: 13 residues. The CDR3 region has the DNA TGTGCCAGCAGCCCCCGCCCGGACACTGAAGCTTTCTTT. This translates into CASSPRPDTEAFF.

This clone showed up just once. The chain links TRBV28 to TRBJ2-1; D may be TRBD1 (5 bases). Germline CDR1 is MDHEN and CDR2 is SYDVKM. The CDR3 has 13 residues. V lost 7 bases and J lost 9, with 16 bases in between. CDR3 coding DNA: TGTGCCAGCACCCCTGGGGCCCGGCTTGAGCAGTTCTTC. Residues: CASTPGARLEQFF.

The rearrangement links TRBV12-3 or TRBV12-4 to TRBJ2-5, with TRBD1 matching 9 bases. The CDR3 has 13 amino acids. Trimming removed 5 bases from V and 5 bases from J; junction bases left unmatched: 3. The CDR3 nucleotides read TGTGCCAGCAGTCCAGGACAGGGGGAGACCCAGTACTTC. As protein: CASSPGQGETQYF.